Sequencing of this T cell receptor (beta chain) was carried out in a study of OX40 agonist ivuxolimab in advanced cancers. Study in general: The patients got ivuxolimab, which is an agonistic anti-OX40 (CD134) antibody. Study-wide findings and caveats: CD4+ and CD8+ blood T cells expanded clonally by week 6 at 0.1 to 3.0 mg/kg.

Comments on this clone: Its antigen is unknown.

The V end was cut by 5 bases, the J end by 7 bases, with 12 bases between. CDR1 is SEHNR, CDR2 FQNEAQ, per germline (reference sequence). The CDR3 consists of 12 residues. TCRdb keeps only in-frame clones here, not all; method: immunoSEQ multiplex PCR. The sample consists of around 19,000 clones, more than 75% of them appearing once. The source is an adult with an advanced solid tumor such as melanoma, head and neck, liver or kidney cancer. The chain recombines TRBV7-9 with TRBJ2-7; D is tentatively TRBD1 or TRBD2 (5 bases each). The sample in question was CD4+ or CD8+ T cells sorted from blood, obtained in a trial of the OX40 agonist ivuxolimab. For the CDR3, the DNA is TGTGCCAGCAGCCCTGGGACGGGGGAGCAGTACTTC. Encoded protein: CASSPGTGEQYF.